This TCR beta chain was sequenced in a study of T and B cells in COVID-19 patients. Multiplex PCR with BIOMED2 TRB-A/B primer pools amplified TRB rearrangements. TCRdb used MiXCR to reprocess the multiplex PCR reads, holding one entry per CDR3 protein. Among around 21,000 distinct CDR3 sequences listed, over 25% were seen once. TRB was amplified from about 260-540 ng of blood genomic DNA. Sequenced: blood. The sequence came from a human donor who had recovered from COVID-19.

The CDR3 sequence: CASSYTGSSYNSPLHF. The DNA for the CDR3 is TGTGCCAGCAGTTACACCGGTAGCTCCTATAATTCACCCCTCCACTTT. This rearrangement joins TRBV6-1 to TRBJ1-6; D is undetermined. Germline lookup yields CDR1 MNHNS and CDR2 SASEGT. The CDR3 is 16 amino acids. Trimming cost V 5 bases and J 0 bases, with 11 bases left between them.